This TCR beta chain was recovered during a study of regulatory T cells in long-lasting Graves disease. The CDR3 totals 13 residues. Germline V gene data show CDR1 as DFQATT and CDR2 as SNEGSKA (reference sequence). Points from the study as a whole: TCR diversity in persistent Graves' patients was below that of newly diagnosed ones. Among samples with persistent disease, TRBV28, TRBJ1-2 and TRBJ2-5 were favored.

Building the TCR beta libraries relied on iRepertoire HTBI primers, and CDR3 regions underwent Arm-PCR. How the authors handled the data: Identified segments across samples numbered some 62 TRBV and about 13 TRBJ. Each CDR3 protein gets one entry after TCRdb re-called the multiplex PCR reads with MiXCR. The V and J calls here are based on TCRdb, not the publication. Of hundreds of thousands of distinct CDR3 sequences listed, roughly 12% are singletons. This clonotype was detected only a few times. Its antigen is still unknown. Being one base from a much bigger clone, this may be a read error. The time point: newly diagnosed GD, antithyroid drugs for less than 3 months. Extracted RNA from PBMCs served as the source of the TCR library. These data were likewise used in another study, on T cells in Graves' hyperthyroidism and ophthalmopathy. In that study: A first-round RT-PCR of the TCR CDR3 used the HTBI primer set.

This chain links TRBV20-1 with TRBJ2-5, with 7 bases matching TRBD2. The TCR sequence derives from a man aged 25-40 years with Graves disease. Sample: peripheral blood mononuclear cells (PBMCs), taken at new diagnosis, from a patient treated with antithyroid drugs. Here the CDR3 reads CSAAGPSQVTQYF. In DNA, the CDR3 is TGCAGTGCAGCGGGACCATCCCAAGTGACCCAGTACTTC.